The T cell receptor (beta chain) under discussion was sequenced for a study of cytomegalovirus exposure and HLA in healthy donors. Study details: Researchers found that approximately 80% of 398 genotyped donors fell within the Caucasian-associated ancestry cluster. General observations from the study: The productive fraction for most TCR beta V segments was about 90% or about 30% in an earlier analysis. A later analysis reportedly identified an Asian-associated ancestry cluster as carrying fewer N-insertions than the 666-donor mean.

This cohort consisted of healthy bone marrow donors. A multiplex PCR was run with 60 Vbeta primers and 13 Jbeta primers. Repertoires were generated with immunoSEQ multiplex PCR, while TCRdb's copy carries only in-frame clones and drops some. The data show about 140,000 clones, roughly three quarters seen once. From germline, CDR1 is MGHDK and CDR2 SYGVNS. There are 16 residues in the CDR3. Trimming cost V 8 bases and J 2 bases; bases outside gene matches: 14. A remark on this clone: Its antigen remains unknown.

This clonotype originated in a female donor in good health and CMV-seronegative. Sequences were obtained from PBMCs. This chain uses TRBV25-1 with TRBJ2-5; 7 nucleotides line up with TRBD2. The CDR3 sequence: CASPKFKAGLQETQYF. Written as DNA, the CDR3 is TGTGCCAGCCCCAAATTCAAAGCGGGGCTGCAAGAGACCCAGTACTTC.